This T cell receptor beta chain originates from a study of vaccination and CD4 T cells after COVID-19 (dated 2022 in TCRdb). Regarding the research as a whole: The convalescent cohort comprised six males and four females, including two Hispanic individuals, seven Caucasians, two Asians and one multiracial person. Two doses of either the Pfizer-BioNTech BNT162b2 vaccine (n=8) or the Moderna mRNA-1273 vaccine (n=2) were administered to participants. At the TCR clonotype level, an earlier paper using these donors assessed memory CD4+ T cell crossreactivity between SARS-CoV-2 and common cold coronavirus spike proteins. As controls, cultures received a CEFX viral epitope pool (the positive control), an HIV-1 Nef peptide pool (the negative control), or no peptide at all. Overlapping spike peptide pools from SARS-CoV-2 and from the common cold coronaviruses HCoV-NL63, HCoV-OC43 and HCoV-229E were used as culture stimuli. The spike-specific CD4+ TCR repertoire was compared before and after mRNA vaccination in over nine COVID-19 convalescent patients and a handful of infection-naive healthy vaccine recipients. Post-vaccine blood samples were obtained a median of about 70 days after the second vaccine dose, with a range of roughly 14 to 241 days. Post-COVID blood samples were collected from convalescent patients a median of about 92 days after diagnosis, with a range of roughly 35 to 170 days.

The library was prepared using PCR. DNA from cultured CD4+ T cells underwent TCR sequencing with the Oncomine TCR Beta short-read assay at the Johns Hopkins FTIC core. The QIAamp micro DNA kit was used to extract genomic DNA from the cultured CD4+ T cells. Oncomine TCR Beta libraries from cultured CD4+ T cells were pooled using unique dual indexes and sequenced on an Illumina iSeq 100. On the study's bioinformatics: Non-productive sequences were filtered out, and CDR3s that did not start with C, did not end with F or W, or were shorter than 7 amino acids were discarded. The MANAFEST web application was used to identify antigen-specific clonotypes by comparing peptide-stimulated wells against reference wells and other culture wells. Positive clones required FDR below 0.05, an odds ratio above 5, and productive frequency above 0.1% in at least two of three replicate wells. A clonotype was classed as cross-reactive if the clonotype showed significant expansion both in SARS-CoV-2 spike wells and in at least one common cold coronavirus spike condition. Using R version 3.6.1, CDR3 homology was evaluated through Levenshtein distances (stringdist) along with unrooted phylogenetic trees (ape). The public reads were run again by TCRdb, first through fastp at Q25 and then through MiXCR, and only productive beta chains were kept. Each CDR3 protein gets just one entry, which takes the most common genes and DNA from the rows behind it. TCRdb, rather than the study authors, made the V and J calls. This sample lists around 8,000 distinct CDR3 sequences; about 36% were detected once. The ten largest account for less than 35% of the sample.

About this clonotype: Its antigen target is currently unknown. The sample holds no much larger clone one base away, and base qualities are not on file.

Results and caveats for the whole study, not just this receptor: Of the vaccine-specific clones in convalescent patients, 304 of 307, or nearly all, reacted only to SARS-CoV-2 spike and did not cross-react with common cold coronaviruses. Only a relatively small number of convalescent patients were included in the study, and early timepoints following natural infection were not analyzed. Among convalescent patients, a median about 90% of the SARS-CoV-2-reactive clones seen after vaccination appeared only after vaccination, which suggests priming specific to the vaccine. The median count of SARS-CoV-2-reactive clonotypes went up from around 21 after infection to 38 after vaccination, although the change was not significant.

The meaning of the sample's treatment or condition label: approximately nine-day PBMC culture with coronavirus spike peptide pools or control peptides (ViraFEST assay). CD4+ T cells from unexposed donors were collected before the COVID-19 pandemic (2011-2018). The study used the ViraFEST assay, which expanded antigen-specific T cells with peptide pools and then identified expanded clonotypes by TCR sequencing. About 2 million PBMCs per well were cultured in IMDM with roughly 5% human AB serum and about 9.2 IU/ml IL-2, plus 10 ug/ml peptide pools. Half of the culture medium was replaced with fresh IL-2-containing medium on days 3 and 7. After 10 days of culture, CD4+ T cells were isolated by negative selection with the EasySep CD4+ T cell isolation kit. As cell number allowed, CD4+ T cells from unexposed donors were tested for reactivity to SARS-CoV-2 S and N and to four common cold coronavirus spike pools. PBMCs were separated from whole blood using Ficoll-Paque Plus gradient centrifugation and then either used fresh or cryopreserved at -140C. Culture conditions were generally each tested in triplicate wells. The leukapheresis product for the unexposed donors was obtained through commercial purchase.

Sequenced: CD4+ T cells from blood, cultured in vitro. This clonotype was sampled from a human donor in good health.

The CDR3 region has the sequence CASRLAGVLVEQFF. The sequence in DNA is TGTGCCAGCAGACTAGCGGGGGTCCTGGTCGAGCAGTTCTTC. The V and J genes are TRBV6-1 and TRBJ2-1; 11 central bases correspond to TRBD2. The germline V and J ends show losses of 6 bases and 10 bases respectively, and no gene match explains 8 bases of the junction. CDR1 and CDR2, looked up from the germline V gene, are MNHNS and SASEGT. Inclusive of the bounding cysteine and phenylalanine, the CDR3 is 14 residues long. The entry retains the CDR3 DNA only, 42 bases that are in frame from base 1.